The present TCR beta chain was sequenced within a study of T cell changes during pregnancy in multiple sclerosis. Germline V gives CDR1 MNHEY, CDR2 SMNVEV (reference sequence). The CDR3 contains 14 residues. Trimming shortened V by 2 bases and J by 2 bases, and 10 bases separated the two germline ends. Measured with immunoSEQ multiplex PCR; TCRdb has only the in-frame clones, and not every one. Of roughly 100,000 clones detected, roughly 89% appear once; the ten largest clones hold roughly 1.6%. Sequences were derived from peripheral blood, sampled before pregnancy. This sequence joins TRBV27 and TRBJ2-7; TRBD2 might be the D (5 bases). The sequence derives from a female donor with multiple sclerosis, enrolled in a pregnancy study. CDR3 coding DNA: TGTGCCAGCAGTTTAGGGAGTGGGGCCTACGAGCAGTACTTC. Encoded protein: CASSLGSGAYEQYF.